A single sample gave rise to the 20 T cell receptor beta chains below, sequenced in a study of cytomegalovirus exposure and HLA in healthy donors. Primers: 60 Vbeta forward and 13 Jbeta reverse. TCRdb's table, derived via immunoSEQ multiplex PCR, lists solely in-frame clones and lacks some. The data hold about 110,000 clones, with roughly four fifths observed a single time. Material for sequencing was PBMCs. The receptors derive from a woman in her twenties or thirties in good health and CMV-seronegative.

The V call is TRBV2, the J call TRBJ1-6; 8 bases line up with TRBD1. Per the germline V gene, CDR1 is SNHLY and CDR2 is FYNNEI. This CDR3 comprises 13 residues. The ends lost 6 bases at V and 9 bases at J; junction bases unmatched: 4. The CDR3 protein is CASRGQGASPLHF. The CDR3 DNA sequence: TGTGCCAGCAGAGGACAGGGAGCTTCACCCCTCCACTTT.

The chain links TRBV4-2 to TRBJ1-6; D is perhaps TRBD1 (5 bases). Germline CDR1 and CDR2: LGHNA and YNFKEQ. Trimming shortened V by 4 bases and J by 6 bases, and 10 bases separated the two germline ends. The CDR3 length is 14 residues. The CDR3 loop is CASSPDIGNSPLHF. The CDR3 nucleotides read TGTGCCAGCAGCCCGGACATAGGTAATTCACCCCTCCACTTT.

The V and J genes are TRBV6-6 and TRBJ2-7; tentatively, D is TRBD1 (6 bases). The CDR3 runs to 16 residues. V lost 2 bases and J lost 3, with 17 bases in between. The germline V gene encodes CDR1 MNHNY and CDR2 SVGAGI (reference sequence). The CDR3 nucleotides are TGTGCCAGCAGTTACACCCTTCGGACAGTTGGCTACGAGCAGTACTTC. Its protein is CASSYTLRTVGYEQYF.

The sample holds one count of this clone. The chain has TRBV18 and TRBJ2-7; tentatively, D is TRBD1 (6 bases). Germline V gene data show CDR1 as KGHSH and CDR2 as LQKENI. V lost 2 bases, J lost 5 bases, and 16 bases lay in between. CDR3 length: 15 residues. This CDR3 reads CASSPIPGQNDEQYF. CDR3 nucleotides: TGTGCCAGCTCACCAATTCCAGGACAGAATGACGAGCAGTACTTC. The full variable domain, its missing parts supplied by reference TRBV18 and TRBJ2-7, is NAGVMQNPRHLVRRRGQEARLRCSPMKGHSHVYWYRQLPEEGLKFMVYLQKENIIDESGMPKERFSAEFPKEGPSILRIQQVVRGDSAAYFCASSPIPGQNDEQYFGPGTRLTVT.

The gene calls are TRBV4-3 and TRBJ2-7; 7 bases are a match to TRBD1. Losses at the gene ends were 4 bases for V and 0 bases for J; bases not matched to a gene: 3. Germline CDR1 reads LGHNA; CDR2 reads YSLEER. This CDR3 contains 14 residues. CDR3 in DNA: TGCGCCAGCAGCCCTTGGGACAGCTCCTACGAGCAGTACTTC. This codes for CASSPWDSSYEQYF.

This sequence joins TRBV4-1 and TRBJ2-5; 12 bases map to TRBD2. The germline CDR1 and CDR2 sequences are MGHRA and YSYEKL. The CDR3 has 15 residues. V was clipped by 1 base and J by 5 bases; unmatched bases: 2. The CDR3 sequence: CASSQGLAGVETQYF. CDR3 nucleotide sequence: TGCGCCAGCAGCCAAGGACTAGCGGGAGTTGAGACCCAGTACTTC.

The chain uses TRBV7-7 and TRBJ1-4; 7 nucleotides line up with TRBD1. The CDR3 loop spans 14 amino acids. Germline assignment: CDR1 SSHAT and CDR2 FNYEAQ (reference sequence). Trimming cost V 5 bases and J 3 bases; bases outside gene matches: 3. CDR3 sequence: CASSPGGANEKLFF. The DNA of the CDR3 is TGTGCCAGCAGCCCAGGGGGTGCTAATGAAAAACTGTTTTTT.

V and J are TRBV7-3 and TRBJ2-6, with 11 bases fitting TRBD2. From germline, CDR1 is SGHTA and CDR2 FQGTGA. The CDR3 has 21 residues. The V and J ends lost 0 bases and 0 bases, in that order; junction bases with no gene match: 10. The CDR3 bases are TGTGCCAGCAGCTTAACGAATAGGGGACTAGCGGTGATCTCTGGGGCCAACGTCCTGACTTTC. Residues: CASSLTNRGLAVISGANVLTF.

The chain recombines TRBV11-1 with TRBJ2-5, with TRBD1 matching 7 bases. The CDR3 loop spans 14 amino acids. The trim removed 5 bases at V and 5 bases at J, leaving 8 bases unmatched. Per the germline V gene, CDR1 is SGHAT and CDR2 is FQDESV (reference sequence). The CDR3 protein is CASSRNRGWETQYF. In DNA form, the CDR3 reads TGTGCCAGCAGCCGAAACAGGGGATGGGAGACCCAGTACTTC.

Here the CDR3 DNA reads TGTGCCAGCAGACTAGCGGGAGCGAGCAATGAGCAGTTCTTC. It codes for CASRLAGASNEQFF. This rearrangement joins TRBV6-1 to TRBJ2-1; TRBD2 aligns across 11 bases. Per the germline V gene, CDR1 is MNHNS and CDR2 is SASEGT. The ends lost 6 bases at V and 6 bases at J; junction bases unmatched: 4. The CDR3 runs 14 residues.

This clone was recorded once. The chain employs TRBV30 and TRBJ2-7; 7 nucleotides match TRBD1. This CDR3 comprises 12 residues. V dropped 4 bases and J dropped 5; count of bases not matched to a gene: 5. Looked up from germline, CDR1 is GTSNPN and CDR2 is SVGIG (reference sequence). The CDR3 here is CAWNQGVHEQYF. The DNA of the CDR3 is TGTGCCTGGAACCAGGGGGTTCACGAGCAGTACTTC. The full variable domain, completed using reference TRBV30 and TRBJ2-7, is SQTIHQWPATLVQPVGSPLSLECTVEGTSNPNLYWYRQAAGRGLQLLFYSVGIGQISSEVPQNLSASRPQDRQFILSSKKLLLSDSGFYLCAWNQGVHEQYFGPGTRLTVT.

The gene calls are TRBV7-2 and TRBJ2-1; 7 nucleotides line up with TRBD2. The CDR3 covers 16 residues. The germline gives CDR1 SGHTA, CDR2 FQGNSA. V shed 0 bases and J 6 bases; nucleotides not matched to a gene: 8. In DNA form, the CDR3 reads TGTGCCAGCAGCTTAGCGCTAGCGGAACGTTTCAATGAGCAGTTCTTC. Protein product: CASSLALAERFNEQFF.

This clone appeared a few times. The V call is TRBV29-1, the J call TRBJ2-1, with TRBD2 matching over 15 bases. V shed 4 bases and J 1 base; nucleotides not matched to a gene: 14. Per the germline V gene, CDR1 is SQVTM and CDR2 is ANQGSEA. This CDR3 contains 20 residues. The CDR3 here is CSVVSWRTSGRDHSYNEQFF. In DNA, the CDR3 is TGCAGCGTTGTGTCTTGGAGGACTAGCGGGAGGGATCATTCCTACAATGAGCAGTTCTTC.

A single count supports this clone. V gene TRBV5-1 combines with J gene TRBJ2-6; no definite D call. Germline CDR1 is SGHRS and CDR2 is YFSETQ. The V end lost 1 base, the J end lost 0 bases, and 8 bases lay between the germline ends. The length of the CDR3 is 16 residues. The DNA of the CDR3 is TGCGCCAGCAGCTTGACTCAAAGCTCTGGGGCCAACGTCCTGACTTTC. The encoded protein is CASSLTQSSGANVLTF.

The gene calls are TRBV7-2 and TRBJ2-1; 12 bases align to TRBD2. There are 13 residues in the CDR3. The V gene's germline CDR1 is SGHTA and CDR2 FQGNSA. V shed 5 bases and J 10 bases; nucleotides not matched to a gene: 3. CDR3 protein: CASSRLAGVEQFF. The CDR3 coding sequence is TGTGCCAGCAGCCGACTAGCGGGAGTCGAGCAGTTCTTC.

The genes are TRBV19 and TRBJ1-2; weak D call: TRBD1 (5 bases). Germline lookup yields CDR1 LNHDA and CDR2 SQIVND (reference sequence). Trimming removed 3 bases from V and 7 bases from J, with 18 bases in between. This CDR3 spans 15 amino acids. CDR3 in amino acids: CASSIIGGMSGGYTF. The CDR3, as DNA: TGTGCCAGTAGTATCATCGGGGGGATGTCTGGTGGCTACACCTTC.

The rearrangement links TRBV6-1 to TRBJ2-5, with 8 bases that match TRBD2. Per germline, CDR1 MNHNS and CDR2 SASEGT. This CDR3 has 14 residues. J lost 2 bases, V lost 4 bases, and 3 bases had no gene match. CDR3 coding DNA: TGTGCCAGCAGTGGACGGGGGGGACAAGAGACCCAGTACTTC. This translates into CASSGRGGQETQYF.

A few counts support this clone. CDR3 loop: CASSLSGGPETQYF. For the CDR3, the DNA is TGTGCCAGCAGCTTGTCAGGAGGGCCAGAGACCCAGTACTTC. This rearrangement joins TRBV7-2 to TRBJ2-5; a possible D gene is TRBD2 (6 bases). The germline V and J ends were trimmed by 3 bases and 4 bases, with 12 bases remaining between them. Germline V gene lookup returns CDR1 SGHTA and CDR2 FQGNSA. The CDR3 contains 14 residues.

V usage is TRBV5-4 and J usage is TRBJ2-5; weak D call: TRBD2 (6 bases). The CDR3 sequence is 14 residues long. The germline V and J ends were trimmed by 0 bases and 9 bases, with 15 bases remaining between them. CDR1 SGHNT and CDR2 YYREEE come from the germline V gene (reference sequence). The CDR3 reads CASSLVGPGGAQYF. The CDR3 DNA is TGTGCCAGCAGCTTGGTAGGCCCCGGAGGGGCCCAGTACTTC.

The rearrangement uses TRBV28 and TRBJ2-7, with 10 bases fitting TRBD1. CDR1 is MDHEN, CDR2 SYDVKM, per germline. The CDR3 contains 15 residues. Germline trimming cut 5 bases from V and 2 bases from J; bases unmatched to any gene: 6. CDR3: CASSGAGQGAYEQYF. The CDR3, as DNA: TGTGCCAGCAGTGGCGCCGGACAGGGGGCCTACGAGCAGTACTTC.